This T cell receptor beta chain was found in a study of technical replicates of blood from several donors. Clones were read by immunoSEQ multiplex PCR, and TCRdb kept only the in-frame ones, dropping some. The repertoire holds tens of thousands of clones, with around 94% as singletons. This clone was seen only a few times. The V gene's germline CDR1 is GTSNPN and CDR2 SVGIG (reference sequence). V gave up 3 bases and J gave up 0 bases, with 15 bases separating them. This CDR3 is built from 16 residues. The sequence was collected from a human donor in good health. Sequencing was carried out using T cells isolated from PBMCs. This chain connects TRBV30 to TRBJ1-5; D gene uncertain. CDR3 loop: CAWSDGDGFSNQPQHF. The DNA for the CDR3 is TGTGCCTGGAGCGATGGAGACGGATTTAGCAATCAGCCCCAGCATTTT.